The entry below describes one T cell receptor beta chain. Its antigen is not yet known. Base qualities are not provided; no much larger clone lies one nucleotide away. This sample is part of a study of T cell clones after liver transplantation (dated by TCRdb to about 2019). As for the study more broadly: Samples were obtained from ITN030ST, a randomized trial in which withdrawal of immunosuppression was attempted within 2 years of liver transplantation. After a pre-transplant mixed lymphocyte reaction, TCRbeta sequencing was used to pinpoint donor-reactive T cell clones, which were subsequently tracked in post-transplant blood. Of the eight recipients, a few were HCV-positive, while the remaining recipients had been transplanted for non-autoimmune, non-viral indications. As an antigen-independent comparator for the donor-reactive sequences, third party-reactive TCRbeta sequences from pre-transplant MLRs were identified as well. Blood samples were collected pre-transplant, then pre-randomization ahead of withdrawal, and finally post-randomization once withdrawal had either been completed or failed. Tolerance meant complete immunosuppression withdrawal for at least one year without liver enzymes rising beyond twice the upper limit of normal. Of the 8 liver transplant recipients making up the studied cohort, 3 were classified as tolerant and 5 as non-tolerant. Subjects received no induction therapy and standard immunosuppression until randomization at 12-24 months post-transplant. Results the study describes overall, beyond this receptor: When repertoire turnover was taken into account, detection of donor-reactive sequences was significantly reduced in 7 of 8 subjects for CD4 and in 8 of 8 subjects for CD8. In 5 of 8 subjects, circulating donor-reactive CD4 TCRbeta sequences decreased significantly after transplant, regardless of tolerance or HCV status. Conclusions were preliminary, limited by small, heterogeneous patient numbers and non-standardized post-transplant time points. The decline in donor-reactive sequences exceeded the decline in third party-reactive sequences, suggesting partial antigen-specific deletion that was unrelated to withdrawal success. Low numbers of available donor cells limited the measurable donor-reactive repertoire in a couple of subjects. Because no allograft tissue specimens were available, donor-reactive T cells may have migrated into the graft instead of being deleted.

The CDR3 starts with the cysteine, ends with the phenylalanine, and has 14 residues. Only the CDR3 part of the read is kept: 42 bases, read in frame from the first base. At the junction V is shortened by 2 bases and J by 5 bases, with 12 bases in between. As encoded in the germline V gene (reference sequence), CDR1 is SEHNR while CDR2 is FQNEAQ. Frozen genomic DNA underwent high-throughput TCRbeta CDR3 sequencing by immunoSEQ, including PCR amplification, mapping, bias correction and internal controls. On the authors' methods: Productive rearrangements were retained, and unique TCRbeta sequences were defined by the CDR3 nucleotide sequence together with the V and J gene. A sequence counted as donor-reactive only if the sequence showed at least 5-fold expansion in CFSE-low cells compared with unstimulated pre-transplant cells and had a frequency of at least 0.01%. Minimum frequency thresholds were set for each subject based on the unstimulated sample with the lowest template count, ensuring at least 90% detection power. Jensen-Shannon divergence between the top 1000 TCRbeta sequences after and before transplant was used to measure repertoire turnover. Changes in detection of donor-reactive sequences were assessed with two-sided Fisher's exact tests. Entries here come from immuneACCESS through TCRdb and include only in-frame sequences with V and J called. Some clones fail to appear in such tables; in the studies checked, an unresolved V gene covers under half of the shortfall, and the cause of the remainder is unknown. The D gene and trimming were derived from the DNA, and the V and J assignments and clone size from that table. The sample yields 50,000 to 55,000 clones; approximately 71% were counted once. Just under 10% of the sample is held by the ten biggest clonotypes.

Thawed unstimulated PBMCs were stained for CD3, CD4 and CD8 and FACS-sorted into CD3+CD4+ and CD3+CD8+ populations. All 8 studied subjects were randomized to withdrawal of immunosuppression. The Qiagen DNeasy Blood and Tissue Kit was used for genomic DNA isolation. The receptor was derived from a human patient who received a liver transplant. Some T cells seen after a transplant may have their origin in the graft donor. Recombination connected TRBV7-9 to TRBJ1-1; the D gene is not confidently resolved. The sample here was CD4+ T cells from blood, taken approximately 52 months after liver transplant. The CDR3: CASSLTLGTTEAFF. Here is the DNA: TGTGCCAGCAGCTTAACCCTGGGAACGACTGAAGCTTTCTTT.